This TCR beta chain was captured in a study of blood T cells in healthy people across ages. The V end was cut by 4 bases, the J end by 2 bases, with 11 bases between. CDR1 and CDR2 (germline): LGHNA, YNFKEQ. The CDR3 loop spans 15 amino acids. Through a sample-barcoded 5' primer and a J-beta primer mix, a second PCR was run for roughly 6 to 11 cycles. MiXCR, run by TCRdb on the 5' RACE reads, gives a single entry per CDR3 protein. The data show hundreds of thousands of distinct CDR3 sequences, less than 45% seen once. General study findings and limits: Greater diversity and more naive CD4+ cells were seen in long-lived donors than in aged donors. Donor CMV infection status was unknown, possibly confounding age-related changes in expanded clonotypes.

In regard to this clonotype: The antigen is undetermined.

Extracted total RNA amounted to at least 5.5 micrograms for each sample. Sequencing was done on a sample of blood. This TCR was sampled from a man older than 75 in good health. V gene TRBV4-2 combines with J gene TRBJ2-2, with no clear D. The DNA for the CDR3 is TGTGCCAGCAGCCTTAAGACTGATAACACCGGGGAGCTGTTTTTT. Encoded protein: CASSLKTDNTGELFF.